The TCR beta chain described here comes from a study of blood T cell repertoires in COVID-19. At the level of the study: COVID-19 samples from acute and convalescent phases originated in the United States, Italy and Spain. From T cells, B-cell-depleted T cells, or PBMCs came the material, which was cDNA or gDNA.

Using immunoSEQ multiplex PCR, the repertoire was profiled, and TCRdb retains in-frame clones only, with some absent. This sample has a few hundred thousand clones, with around 84% found just once. Germline values: CDR1 SGHTA, CDR2 FQGTGA. This CDR3 spans 16 amino acids. With 5 bases clipped from V and 5 bases from J, the junction kept 10 bases outside the gene matches. This clone was counted a single time. Sample: PBMCs or T cells enriched from blood (not recorded which). The V and J genes are TRBV7-3 and TRBJ1-2, with TRBD1 identical over 11 bases. This TCR was sampled from a man aged 25-45 years with acute COVID-19. CDR3 nucleotide sequence: TGTGCCAGCAGCAGAACTCCGGGACAGGGGGAATATGGCTACACCTTC. Amino acids: CASSRTPGQGEYGYTF.